The rows below give T cell receptor beta chains drawn from one sample of a study of human T cells and chemical hapten exposure. TCRdb fed the RACE reads into MiXCR, producing one record per CDR3 protein. The sample shows some 59,000 distinct CDR3 sequences, 10% to 12% of them seen only once. The sample here was whole blood, taken in connection with sensitization to the hapten diphenylcyclopropenone (DPC). The receptors derive from a woman aged 40 to 55 with alopecia areata. Some clones in this sample may be carry-over from other donors' samples. CDR3s include the opening cysteine and the closing phenylalanine or tryptophan. The order of the fields is V gene, clone size, J gene, D gene, CDR3 protein, CDR3 DNA. D genes are given only for firm matches. Size tells how often a clone was seen (once, few, many) or the class of an expanded clone, and some rows leave it out.

TRBV6-2/TRBV6-3,many,TRBJ2-1,TRBD2,CASSYQRGMREQFF,TGTGCCAGCAGTTATCAGCGGGGCATGAGAGAGCAGTTCTTC
TRBV6-2/TRBV6-3,.,TRBJ2-1,.,CASSTHRDANEQFF,TGTGCCAGCAGTACCCACCGGGACGCCAATGAGCAGTTCTTC
TRBV18,.,TRBJ2-7,TRBD1,CASSPEDRDYEQYF,TGTGCCAGCTCACCGGAGGACAGGGACTACGAGCAGTACTTC
TRBV10-1,few,TRBJ2-3,.,CASTKGRPTDTQYF,TGCGCCAGCACTAAAGGGCGACCCACAGATACGCAGTATTTT
TRBV4-2,.,TRBJ2-7,.,CASSQDMVGEQYF,TGTGCCAGCAGCCAAGATATGGTAGGCGAGCAGTACTTC
TRBV3-1,few,TRBJ2-1,TRBD2,CASSQVRAREGLYNEQFF,TGTGCCAGCAGCCAGGTTCGGGCGCGGGAGGGCCTATACAATGAGCAGTTCTTC
TRBV20-1,.,TRBJ2-5,.,CSAKGLGGETQYF,TGCAGTGCCAAGGGACTGGGGGGAGAGACCCAGTACTTC
TRBV28,.,TRBJ2-1,TRBD1,CASSSGPGTGLGEQFF,TGTGCCAGCAGTTCGGGTCCCGGGACAGGGTTAGGTGAGCAGTTCTTC
TRBV15,.,TRBJ2-3,.,CATSRGGGPDTQYF,TGTGCCACCAGCAGAGGCGGGGGCCCAGATACGCAGTATTTT
TRBV27,few,TRBJ2-3,TRBD1,CASSLDRGSDTQYF,TGTGCCAGCAGTCTGGACAGGGGATCAGATACGCAGTATTTT
TRBV29-1,.,TRBJ1-4,.,CSVGRSGGEKLFF,TGCAGCGTTGGACGGTCGGGGGGTGAAAAACTGTTTTTT
TRBV7-3,many,TRBJ2-3,.,CASSLTLAEAPDTQYF,TGTGCCAGCAGCTTGACACTAGCTGAAGCCCCAGATACGCAGTATTTT
TRBV6-1,few,TRBJ1-5,.,CASRAEVRGLNQPQHF,TGTGCCAGCAGGGCTGAAGTCAGGGGTCTAAATCAGCCCCAGCATTTT
TRBV11-2,many,TRBJ1-2,.,CASSLRDTYYGYTF,TGTGCCAGCAGCTTACGGGACACTTACTATGGCTACACCTTC
TRBV7-6,many,TRBJ2-2,TRBD1,CASSLAGDRENTGELFF,TGTGCCAGCAGCTTAGCGGGGGACAGAGAAAACACCGGGGAGCTGTTTTTT
TRBV5-3,.,TRBJ2-3,TRBD1,CARSFPGQPPDTQYF,TGTGCCAGAAGTTTTCCGGGACAGCCACCAGATACGCAGTATTTT
TRBV7-2,.,TRBJ1-1,.,CASSLAPGGHTEAFF,TGTGCCAGCAGCTTAGCGCCCGGGGGTCACACTGAAGCTTTCTTT
TRBV29-1,many,TRBJ1-1,TRBD1,CSVVGQGGEAFF,TGCAGCGTTGTGGGACAGGGGGGTGAAGCTTTCTTT
TRBV12-3/TRBV12-4,.,TRBJ1-1,.,CASTLGGAVSVAFF,TGTGCCAGCACCCTGGGGGGGGCGGTTTCTGTAGCTTTCTTT
TRBV20-1,many,TRBJ2-3,.,CSAREDYTDTQYF,TGCAGTGCTAGAGAAGACTACACAGATACGCAGTATTTT
TRBV29-1,.,TRBJ1-1,.,CSVDEGVNVAFF,TGCAGCGTTGATGAGGGAGTTAATGTAGCTTTCTTT
TRBV27,many,TRBJ2-7,TRBD1,CASSLWIGQGADEQYF,TGTGCCAGCAGTTTATGGATCGGACAGGGGGCCGACGAGCAGTACTTC
TRBV6-2/TRBV6-3,many,TRBJ2-3,TRBD2,CASSRPRVAGGTDTQYF,TGTGCCAGCAGTAGACCGCGGGTAGCGGGAGGCACAGATACGCAGTATTTT
TRBV28,few,TRBJ2-5,.,CASIGGSEQETQYF,TGTGCCAGCATTGGGGGGTCGGAGCAAGAGACCCAGTACTTC
TRBV7-2,many,TRBJ2-1,.,CASSLARLNEQFF,TGTGCCAGCAGCTTAGCGCGCCTCAATGAGCAGTTCTTC
TRBV7-9,.,TRBJ2-5,.,CASSPSRVRQETQYF,TGTGCCAGCAGCCCCAGTCGGGTCCGCCAAGAGACCCAGTACTTC
TRBV5-1,many,TRBJ2-3,TRBD2,CASSLGTSGRVTDTQYF,TGCGCCAGCAGCTTAGGGACTAGCGGGAGGGTCACAGATACGCAGTATTTT
TRBV6-5,many,TRBJ1-6,.,CASSHRDSNSPLHF,TGTGCCAGCAGTCACCGGGACTCCAATTCACCCCTCCACTTT
TRBV6-1,.,TRBJ2-3,.,CASSDYLSTDTQYF,TGTGCCAGCAGTGATTATCTTAGCACAGATACGCAGTATTTT
TRBV18,few,TRBJ1-1,.,CASSPLRTEAFF,TGTGCCAGCTCACCACTCCGCACTGAAGCTTTCTTT
TRBV10-2,many,TRBJ2-5,.,CASSLHKGETQYF,TGCGCCAGCAGTCTTCACAAGGGGGAGACCCAGTACTTC
TRBV18,many,TRBJ1-2,.,CASSPDLNYGYTF,TGTGCCAGCTCACCGGACTTGAACTATGGCTACACCTTC
TRBV7-2,many,TRBJ2-2,.,CASSRGPGGRVGGELFF,TGTGCCAGCAGCCGAGGTCCTGGTGGGCGGGTAGGAGGGGAGCTGTTTTTT
TRBV7-2,.,TRBJ2-2,TRBD2,CASSFPRLAESNTGELFF,TGTGCCAGCAGCTTCCCTCGGCTAGCGGAGTCGAACACCGGGGAGCTGTTTTTT
TRBV18,few,TRBJ1-2,.,CASSPGSDGYTF,TGTGCCAGCTCACCAGGAAGCGATGGCTACACCTTC
TRBV11-3,many,TRBJ2-1,.,CASSRTRNNEQFF,TGTGCCAGCAGCCGGACGAGGAACAACGAGCAGTTCTTC
TRBV5-7,few,TRBJ2-4,TRBD1,CASSSRQGKAKNIQYF,TGTGCCAGCAGCTCGCGACAGGGTAAAGCCAAAAACATTCAGTACTTC
TRBV19,.,TRBJ1-1,.,CASSTQDRPQAFF,TGTGCCAGTAGTACCCAAGACAGGCCCCAAGCTTTCTTT
TRBV20-1,many,TRBJ1-4,TRBD1,CSASPGQSNEKLFF,TGCAGTGCTAGCCCGGGACAGAGTAATGAAAAACTGTTTTTT
TRBV20-1,few,TRBJ1-2,.,CSAWKGSSNYGYTF,TGCAGTGCATGGAAGGGCAGCTCTAACTATGGCTACACCTTC
TRBV4-3,few,TRBJ1-5,.,CASSQEGARGQPQHF,TGCGCCAGCAGCCAAGAGGGGGCCCGAGGACAGCCCCAGCATTTT
TRBV27,.,TRBJ1-5,.,CASSLSRGSNQPQHF,TGTGCCAGCAGTTTATCGAGGGGTAGCAATCAGCCCCAGCATTTT
TRBV6-5,.,TRBJ2-3,TRBD2,CASSFKRGGTDTQYF,TGTGCCAGCAGTTTCAAGCGGGGGGGCACAGATACGCAGTATTTT
TRBV9,few,TRBJ2-1,.,CASSVAPSSYNEQFF,TGTGCCAGCAGCGTAGCGCCTAGCTCCTACAATGAGCAGTTCTTC
TRBV20-1,few,TRBJ2-1,.,CSAGAGRNEQFF,TGCAGTGCTGGGGCTGGCCGGAATGAGCAGTTCTTC
TRBV15,few,TRBJ1-1,.,CATSRDEGLLAFF,TGTGCCACCAGCAGAGATGAGGGGCTGTTAGCTTTCTTT
TRBV11-2,medium-sized,TRBJ2-1,.,CASSRWGNEQFF,TGTGCCAGCAGCCGATGGGGAAATGAGCAGTTCTTC
TRBV6-2/TRBV6-3,many,TRBJ2-2,.,CASRGTGARRGTGELFF,TGTGCCAGCAGGGGGACCGGGGCCCGCCGGGGCACCGGGGAGCTGTTTTTT
TRBV21-1,few,TRBJ2-1,.,CASSKSYNEQFF,TGTGCCAGCAGCAAGAGCTACAATGAGCAGTTCTTC
TRBV5-1,.,TRBJ2-3,TRBD2,CASSLEASGNTQYF,TGCGCCAGCAGCTTGGAAGCTAGCGGGAATACGCAGTATTTT
TRBV12-3/TRBV12-4,few,TRBJ1-4,TRBD1,CASSFLLGGTANEKLFF,TGTGCCAGCAGTTTCTTGTTAGGTGGGACAGCAAATGAAAAACTGTTTTTT